A selection of T cell receptor beta chains follows, all from one sample in a study of siplizumab effects on memory and regulatory T cells. Some clones are missing from TCRdb's copy, which holds only in-frame ones; the method was immunoSEQ multiplex PCR. In the table there are just over 60,000 clones, 79% of which are singletons. The sample comprised memory CD4+ T cells sorted from blood. These receptors all come from a human donor in good health. CDR3s include the opening cysteine and the closing phenylalanine or tryptophan. The order of the fields is J gene, D gene, clone size, V gene, CDR3 protein, CDR3 DNA. The D gene is left open where the match is weak. Size tells how often a clone was seen (once, few, many) or the class of an expanded clone, and some rows leave it out.

TRBJ1-5 | NA | NA | TRBV30 | CAWSADSNQPQHF | TGTGCCTGGAGTGCTGACAGCAATCAGCCCCAGCATTTT
TRBJ2-7 | TRBD2 | NA | TRBV6-5 | CASSWGGGAAYEQYF | TGTGCCAGCAGTTGGGGCGGGGGGGCCGCCTACGAGCAGTACTTC
TRBJ1-1 | NA | NA | TRBV9 | CASSPWDTPTEAFF | TGTGCCAGCAGCCCCTGGGACACTCCCACTGAAGCTTTCTTT
TRBJ2-7 | NA | NA | TRBV7-9 | CASSLVQSEQYF | TGTGCCAGCAGCTTAGTACAGTCCGAGCAGTACTTC
TRBJ2-3 | TRBD2 | NA | TRBV7-2 | CASSREERGGTDTQYF | TGTGCCAGCAGCCGAGAGGAGCGGGGGGGCACAGATACGCAGTATTTT
TRBJ2-7 | NA | many | TRBV6-1 | CASIPQGLSYEQYF | TGTGCCAGCATTCCCCAGGGGTTATCCTACGAGCAGTACTTC
TRBJ1-4 | NA | NA | TRBV28 | CASSGGGSGLGEKLFF | TGTGCCAGCAGTGGAGGCGGGTCGGGTTTGGGTGAAAAACTGTTTTTT
TRBJ1-1 | NA | NA | TRBV2 | CASSDQGGMTEAFF | TGTGCCAGCAGTGATCAGGGTGGTATGACTGAAGCTTTCTTT
TRBJ2-7 | NA | NA | TRBV27 | CASREGLLLEQYF | TGTGCCAGCAGGGAGGGCCTGCTGCTTGAGCAGTACTTC
TRBJ2-7 | NA | NA | TRBV5-1 | CASSLENGYEQYF | TGCGCCAGCAGCTTGGAGAACGGATACGAGCAGTACTTC
TRBJ1-1 | NA | NA | TRBV7-3 | CASSFLGQNTEAFF | TGTGCCAGCAGCTTTCTCGGCCAGAACACTGAAGCTTTCTTT
TRBJ1-3 | NA | once | TRBV5-4 | CASSLKKKSSGNTIYF | TGTGCCAGCAGCCTAAAGAAGAAAAGCTCTGGAAACACCATATATTTT
TRBJ1-2 | TRBD1 | few | TRBV5-1 | CASSLLPGQDNYGYTF | TGCGCCAGCAGCTTGCTTCCGGGACAGGACAACTATGGCTACACCTTC
TRBJ2-2 | TRBD2 | NA | TRBV4-2 | CASSLSAGGRGELFF | TGTGCCAGCAGCTTGTCTGCGGGGGGGCGAGGGGAGCTGTTTTTT
TRBJ1-2 | NA | NA | TRBV5-6 | CASSSYRTGSYGYTF | TGTGCCAGCAGCTCGTATCGGACGGGGAGCTATGGCTACACCTTC
TRBJ2-5 | NA | NA | TRBV5-4 | CASSRAGVYQETQYF | TGTGCCAGCAGCCGAGCAGGGGTGTACCAAGAGACCCAGTACTTC
TRBJ1-5 | NA | NA | TRBV19 | CASSIRGRNSNQPQHF | TGTGCCAGTAGTATCCGGGGACGGAATAGCAATCAGCCCCAGCATTTT
TRBJ1-2 | NA | once | TRBV10-3 | CAISDGVEWGYTF | TGTGCCATCAGTGATGGTGTGGAATGGGGCTACACCTTC
TRBJ1-3 | NA | once | TRBV19 | CASFLPGNTIYF | TGTGCCAGTTTTCTACCTGGAAACACCATATATTTT
TRBJ2-2 | NA | NA | TRBV7-3 | CASSFAPLNTGELFF | TGTGCCAGCAGCTTCGCTCCACTGAACACCGGGGAGCTGTTTTTT
TRBJ2-5 | TRBD2 | NA | TRBV7-9 | CASSLGLAGQETQYF | TGTGCCAGCAGCTTAGGCCTAGCGGGGCAAGAGACCCAGTACTTC
TRBJ1-3 | NA | NA | TRBV12-5 | CASGLPSTGNTIYF | TGTGCTAGTGGTTTGCCCTCGACAGGAAACACCATATATTTT
TRBJ2-6 | TRBD1 | few | TRBV2 | CASRADRAVLTF | TGTGCCAGCAGGGCTGACAGGGCCGTCCTGACTTTC
TRBJ1-3 | NA | NA | TRBV7-2 | CASSDGNTIYF | TGTGCCAGCAGCGACGGAAACACCATATATTTT
TRBJ1-6 | NA | NA | TRBV19 | CASSEGGARSTPLHF | TGTGCCAGCAGCGAAGGAGGGGCGCGGTCAACACCCCTCCACTTT
TRBJ1-3 | NA | NA | TRBV29-1 | CSVRDTSLSGNTIYF | TGCAGCGTTCGGGACACCTCACTCTCTGGAAACACCATATATTTT